This T cell receptor beta chain came from a study of T cells expressing NK-cell markers. Across the whole study: HCMV seropositivity marked most of the eight sequenced donors; one was seronegative.

Using the 5' RACE reads, TCRdb records one entry per CDR3 protein without DNA. The sample table includes 500,000 to 600,000 distinct CDR3 sequences. Germline loops: CDR1 SQVTM, CDR2 ANQGSEA. This CDR3 has 15 amino acids. The origin of this receptor is a young man in good health. Sample: blood T cells: a sorted CD56 or NKG2C T cell subset, CD4+ or CD8+ T cells, or bulk PBMC T cells (not recorded which). This chain uses TRBV29-1 with TRBJ2-3; TCRdb returns TRBD2, unconfirmable since there is no DNA. CDR3 sequence: CSVDSRGADTDTQYF.